This T cell receptor (beta chain) was captured by sequencing in a study of cytomegalovirus exposure and HLA in healthy donors. The PCR employed 60 Vbeta primers together with 13 Jbeta primers. The repertoire was sequenced with immunoSEQ multiplex PCR; TCRdb's copy has only in-frame clones and lacks some. The sample yields some 200,000 clones, less than 85% seen once. As concerns this clone: The antigen is not known.

V lost 1 base and J 3 bases, leaving 6 bases between the germline ends. In germline, CDR1 is MNHNS, CDR2 SASEGT. There are 13 residues in the CDR3. Findings and caveats of the study: Most TCR sequences showed up rarely, but some public TCRs showed up in many donors.

Donors likely had unrecorded immune exposures despite being nominally healthy when sampled. What was sequenced was PBMCs. J is TRBJ2-5 and V is TRBV6-1; D is undetermined. The TCR comes from a man between 18 and 35 years old in good health and CMV-seronegative. The CDR3: CASSEVRKETQYF. The CDR3, as DNA: TGTGCCAGCAGTGAAGTCAGAAAAGAGACCCAGTACTTC.